A selection of T cell receptor beta chains follows, all from one sample in a study of cytomegalovirus exposure and HLA in healthy donors. Clones were sequenced by immunoSEQ multiplex PCR, and TCRdb holds only the in-frame ones, with some missing. The table has roughly 250,000 clones, about four fifths seen once. Input material: PBMCs. The receptors here all came from a girl aged 2 to 10 in good health and CMV-seronegative. Both conserved end residues are part of each CDR3. A D gene is named only where the DNA matches it firmly. For some rows the clone size is stated as once, few or many, or as a class when expanded; others skip it.

j_call,v_call,d_call,clone_size,cdr3_nt,cdr3_aa
TRBJ2-1,TRBV5-8,-,-,TGTGCCAGCCTGGGGGCGCTGAATGAGCAGTTCTTC,CASLGALNEQFF
TRBJ1-2,TRBV5-1,-,-,TGCGCCAGCAGCTCCGACCCGACGACTGGCTATGGCTACACCTTC,CASSSDPTTGYGYTF
TRBJ1-1,TRBV28,-,-,TGTGCCAGCAGTATCCTCGACAGACCAAACACTGAAGCTTTCTTT,CASSILDRPNTEAFF
TRBJ2-2,TRBV7-2,TRBD1,-,TGTGCCAGCAGCTTACAGGGGGCCAACACCGGGGAGCTGTTTTTT,CASSLQGANTGELFF
TRBJ2-7,TRBV19,-,-,TGTGCCAGTTCTCTGGCAGGGGCCTACGAGCAGTACTTC,CASSLAGAYEQYF
TRBJ2-1,TRBV7-9,TRBD2,few,TGTGCCAGCAGCCCTCGGACTAGCGGGGGTAGGTATGAGCAGTTCTTC,CASSPRTSGGRYEQFF
TRBJ2-5,TRBV9,-,-,TGTGCCAGCGCCATGGGTTCGAGAGGGAGAGAGACCCAGTACTTC,CASAMGSRGRETQYF
TRBJ2-7,TRBV28,TRBD1,-,TGTGCCAGCAGAGCGGACAGGGACTACGAGCAGTACTTC,CASRADRDYEQYF
TRBJ2-7,TRBV14,-,once,TGTGCCAGCAGCCCGTACCGTAGCGGATTAGAGCAGTACTTC,CASSPYRSGLEQYF
TRBJ1-4,TRBV6-5,-,-,TGTGCCAGCAGCCGGGAGGCTAATGAAAAACTGTTTTTT,CASSREANEKLFF
TRBJ1-2,TRBV5-1,-,-,TGCGCCAGCAGCCCCCTCCTGAGCTATGGCTACACCTTC,CASSPLLSYGYTF
TRBJ2-6,TRBV10-3,-,-,TGTGCCATTAGGCGGGTGGACTCTGGGGCCAACGTCCTGACTTTC,CAIRRVDSGANVLTF
TRBJ1-4,TRBV5-5,-,-,TGTGCCAGCAGCTTCGGACTAGGATATGAAAAACTGTTTTTT,CASSFGLGYEKLFF